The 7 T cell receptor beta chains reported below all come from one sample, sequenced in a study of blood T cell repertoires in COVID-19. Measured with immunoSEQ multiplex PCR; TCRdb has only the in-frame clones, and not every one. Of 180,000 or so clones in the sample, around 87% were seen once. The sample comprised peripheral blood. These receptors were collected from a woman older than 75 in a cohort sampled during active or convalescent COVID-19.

The CDR3 is CASSTGGNTEAFF. The CDR3 DNA sequence: TGCGCCAGCAGCACAGGGGGGAACACTGAAGCTTTCTTT. This chain uses TRBV5-1 with TRBJ1-1; 8 nucleotides match TRBD1. The CDR3 is 13 amino acids. The germline V gene encodes CDR1 SGHRS and CDR2 YFSETQ. Losses at the gene ends were 4 bases for V and 1 base for J; bases not matched to a gene: 0.

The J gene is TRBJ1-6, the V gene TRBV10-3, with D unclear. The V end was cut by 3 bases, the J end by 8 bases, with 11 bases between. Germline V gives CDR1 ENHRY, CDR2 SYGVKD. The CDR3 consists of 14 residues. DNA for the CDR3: TGTGCCATCAGTGAAGGCAGTGAGGATTCACCCCTCCACTTT. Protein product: CAISEGSEDSPLHF.

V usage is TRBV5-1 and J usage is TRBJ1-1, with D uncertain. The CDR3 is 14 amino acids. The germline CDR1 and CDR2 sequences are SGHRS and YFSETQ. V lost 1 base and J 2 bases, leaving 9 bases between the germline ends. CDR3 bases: TGCGCCAGCAGCTTGAGGCGGCTAAACACTGAAGCTTTCTTT. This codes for CASSLRRLNTEAFF.

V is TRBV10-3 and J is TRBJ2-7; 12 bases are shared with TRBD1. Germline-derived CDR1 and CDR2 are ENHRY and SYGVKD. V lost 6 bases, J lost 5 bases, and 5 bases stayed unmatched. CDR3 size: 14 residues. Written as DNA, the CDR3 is TGTGCCATCAGGGGGGACAGGGGGCCAAACGAGCAGTACTTC. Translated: CAIRGDRGPNEQYF.

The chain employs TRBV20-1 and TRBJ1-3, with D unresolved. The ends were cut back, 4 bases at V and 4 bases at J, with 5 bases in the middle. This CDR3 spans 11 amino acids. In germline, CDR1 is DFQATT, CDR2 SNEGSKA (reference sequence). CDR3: CSAITGNTIYF. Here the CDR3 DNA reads TGCAGTGCTATAACAGGAAACACCATATATTTT.

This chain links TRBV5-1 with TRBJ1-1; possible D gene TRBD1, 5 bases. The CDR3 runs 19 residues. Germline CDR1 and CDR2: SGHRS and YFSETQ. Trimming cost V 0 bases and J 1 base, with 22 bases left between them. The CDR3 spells CASSLELRAFAGENTEAFF. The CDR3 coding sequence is TGCGCCAGCAGCTTGGAACTGAGGGCCTTCGCGGGGGAGAACACTGAAGCTTTCTTT.

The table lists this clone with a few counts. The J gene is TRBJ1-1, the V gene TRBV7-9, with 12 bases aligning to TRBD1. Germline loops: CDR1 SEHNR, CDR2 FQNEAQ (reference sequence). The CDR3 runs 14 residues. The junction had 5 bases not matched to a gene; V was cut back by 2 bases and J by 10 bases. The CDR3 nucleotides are TGTGCCAGCAGCTTACCGGGACAGGGGGCGTCAGCTTTCTTT. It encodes CASSLPGQGASAFF.